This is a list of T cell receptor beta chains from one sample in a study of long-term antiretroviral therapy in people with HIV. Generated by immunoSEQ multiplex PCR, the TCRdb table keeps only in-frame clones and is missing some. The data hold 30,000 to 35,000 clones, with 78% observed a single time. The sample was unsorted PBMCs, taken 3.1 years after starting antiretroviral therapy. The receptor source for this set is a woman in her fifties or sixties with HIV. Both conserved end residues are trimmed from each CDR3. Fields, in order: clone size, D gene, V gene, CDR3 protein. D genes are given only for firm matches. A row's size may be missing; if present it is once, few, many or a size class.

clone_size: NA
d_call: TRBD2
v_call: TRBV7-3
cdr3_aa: ASSPTSATDTQY

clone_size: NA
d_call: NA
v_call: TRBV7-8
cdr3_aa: ASSPIDTFNQPQH

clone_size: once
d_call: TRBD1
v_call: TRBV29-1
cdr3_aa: SVIRWWQGEHGYT

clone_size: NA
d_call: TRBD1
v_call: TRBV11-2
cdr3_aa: ASSFWTGGGSPLH

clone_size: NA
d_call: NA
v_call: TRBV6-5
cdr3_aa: ASSRGRENQPQH

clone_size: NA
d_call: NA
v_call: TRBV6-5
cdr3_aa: ASKAGNTGELF

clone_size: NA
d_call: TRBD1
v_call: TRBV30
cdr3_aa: AWSVGGGNNSPLH

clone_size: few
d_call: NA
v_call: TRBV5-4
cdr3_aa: ASSSRRGDTGELF

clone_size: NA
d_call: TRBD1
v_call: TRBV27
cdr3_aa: ASSRQGMGYEQY

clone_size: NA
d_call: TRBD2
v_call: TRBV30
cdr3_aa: AWSAMRGAGGTQY

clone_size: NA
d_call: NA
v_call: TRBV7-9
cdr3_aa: ASSSWGAGLWQF